The present TCR beta chain was sequenced within a study of T cell responses to AZD1222 COVID-19 vaccine. Findings of the study overall: The repertoires were collected only after the peak T cell response. Only 5 or 6 individuals given AZD1222 were seropositive at baseline.

There are 16 residues in the CDR3. About this clone: Its antigen is unknown.

Clones were read by immunoSEQ multiplex PCR, and TCRdb kept only the in-frame ones, dropping some. The data contain 100,000 to 150,000 clones, about 93% of them singletons. This TCR was recovered from an adult who received the MenACWY meningococcal vaccine as a control. Material: peripheral blood, obtained 28 days after the second dose of the MenACWY control vaccine. The rearrangement uses TRBV7-5 and TRBJ2-4; TRBD2 is the table's D call, not checked against the DNA. TRBV7-5 is a listed pseudogene. Here the CDR3 DNA reads TGTGTCAGAAGCTTAGGACCGGGACTAGCCCAAAACATTCAGTACTTC. As protein: CVRSLGPGLAQNIQYF.